The 30 T cell receptor beta chains listed next were all sequenced from one sample in a study of T cells in Graves' hyperthyroidism and ophthalmopathy. TCR beta CDR3 regions were amplified from RNA. In the first-round RT-PCR of the TCR CDR3, the HTBI primer set was used. TCRdb processed the multiplex PCR reads anew with MiXCR; each CDR3 protein has one entry. The sample has about 350,000 distinct CDR3 sequences, roughly a sixth seen once. Source material: blood. The receptors shown here come from a woman in her 30s with Graves' hyperthyroidism that later progressed to Graves' ophthalmopathy.

This clonotype was seen a handful of times. The J gene is TRBJ2-1, the V gene TRBV19; D unclear. Trimming took off 10 bases at V and 3 bases at J, with 7 bases between the two ends. Looked up from germline, CDR1 is LNHDA and CDR2 is SQIVND (reference sequence). The CDR3 totals 11 residues. The CDR3 coding sequence is TGTGCCACCCAGGACTACAATGAGCAGTTCTTC. This translates into CATQDYNEQFF. The whole variable domain, remainder taken from reference TRBV19 and TRBJ2-1, is DGGITQSPKYLFRKEGQNVTLSCEQNLNHDAMYWYRQDPGQGLRLIYYSQIVNDFQKGDIAEGYSVSREKKESFPLTVTSAQKNPTAFYLCATQDYNEQFFGPGTRLTVL.

This clonotype was observed many times. The chain employs TRBV5-4 and TRBJ2-7, with TRBD2 identical over 9 bases. This CDR3 spans 15 amino acids. Germline loops: CDR1 SGHNT, CDR2 YYREEE (reference sequence). With 0 bases clipped from V and 3 bases from J, the junction kept 4 bases outside the gene matches. This CDR3 reads CASSLEASGNYEQYF. CDR3 sequence (DNA): TGTGCCAGCAGCTTGGAGGCTAGCGGGAACTACGAGCAGTACTTC.

By sample fraction, this clonotype is medium-sized (0.01 to 0.1%). The chain recombines TRBV10-3 with TRBJ2-1; 9 bases map to TRBD2. Germline CDR1 is ENHRY and CDR2 is SYGVKD. V was clipped by 4 bases and J by 6 bases; unmatched bases: 7. CDR3 length: 15 amino acids. The CDR3 coding sequence is TGTGCCATCAGTGGTTCGGGACTAGCTGGCAATGAGCAGTTCTTC. This sequence encodes CAISGSGLAGNEQFF.

This chain connects TRBV10-3 to TRBJ1-1, with a tentative D call TRBD1 (5 bases). The V end lost 7 bases, the J end lost 4 bases, and 13 bases lay between the germline ends. The V gene's germline CDR1 is ENHRY and CDR2 SYGVKD. This CDR3 region has 13 residues. For the CDR3, the DNA is TGTGCCATCAAGGTTCAGGGTGCCACTGAAGCTTTCTTT. Translation: CAIKVQGATEAFF.

This clonotype occurred many times. The chain uses TRBV11-2 and TRBJ2-3, with 10 bases aligning to TRBD2. The V and J ends lost 0 bases and 5 bases, in that order; junction bases with no gene match: 2. The CDR3 runs 15 residues. Germline V lookup: CDR1 SGHAT, CDR2 FQNNGV. This CDR3 is CASSLDRTSGDTQYF. CDR3 DNA sequence: TGTGCCAGCAGCTTAGATCGGACTAGCGGAGATACGCAGTATTTT.

V gene TRBV19 combines with J gene TRBJ2-1; 7 bases match TRBD2. V gave up 1 base and J gave up 6 bases; unmatched junction bases: 6. The CDR3 consists of 15 residues. Germline-derived CDR1 and CDR2 are LNHDA and SQIVND (reference sequence). DNA for the CDR3: TGTGCCAGTAGTATAGGGGCGGGAGATCTCAATGAGCAGTTCTTC. Translating it yields CASSIGAGDLNEQFF.

At least ten counts were recorded for this clonotype. V usage is TRBV5-1 and J usage is TRBJ1-1; TRBD1 agrees at 9 bases. Trimming took 4 bases from V and 7 from J; bases not matched to a gene: 11. Germline loops: CDR1 SGHRS, CDR2 YFSETQ. This CDR3 is 15 amino acids long. CDR3 region: CASSLSGTGHGEAFF. The CDR3 DNA sequence: TGCGCCAGCAGCCTTTCCGGGACAGGGCATGGTGAAGCTTTCTTT.

As concerns this clonotype: One end of the junction does not line up with germline, which may come from a read error. The rearrangement links TRBV20-1 to TRBJ2-3; 11 positions agree with TRBD1. Per germline, CDR1 DFQATT and CDR2 SNEGSKA (reference sequence). The CDR3 has 13 amino acids. Here the CDR3 reads CSAREETGTGGYF. CDR3 coding DNA: TGCAGTGCCAGAGAAGAAACCGGGACAGGGGGGTATTTT.

This clonotype has ten or more counts. The chain carries TRBV19 and TRBJ2-7; weak D call: TRBD1 (6 bases). The ends were cut back, 5 bases at V and 4 bases at J, with 15 bases in the middle. Germline lookup yields CDR1 LNHDA and CDR2 SQIVND (reference sequence). This CDR3 is built from 14 residues. This CDR3 is CASSVSGTTYEQYF. The CDR3 bases are TGTGCCAGTAGTGTCTCCGGGACAACGTACGAGCAGTACTTC.

This clonotype was detected only a few times. The V gene is TRBV20-1, the J gene TRBJ1-2, with TRBD1 matching over 8 bases. The CDR3 is made up of 16 amino acids. Germline lookup yields CDR1 DFQATT and CDR2 SNEGSKA (reference sequence). The trim removed 7 bases at V and 7 bases at J, leaving 20 bases unmatched. CDR3 loop: CSVTFGQGARAGGYTF. The CDR3 region has the DNA TGCAGTGTGACGTTTGGGCAGGGGGCGCGGGCGGGTGGCTACACCTTC.

This clonotype was counted at least ten times. As DNA, the CDR3 is TGTGCCAGCAGTGTCCTAGCGACTCCCTCCTACGAGCAGTACTTC. The encoded protein is CASSVLATPSYEQYF. The chain recombines TRBV27 with TRBJ2-7; tentatively, D is TRBD2 (6 bases). Germline V gene data show CDR1 as MNHEY and CDR2 as SMNVEV (reference sequence). Trimming stripped 5 bases from V and 0 bases from J, with 14 bases between. The CDR3 contains 15 residues.

This clonotype was seen ten or more times. The J gene is TRBJ2-5, the V gene TRBV2, with D unclear. The CDR3 length is 13 residues. Trimming shortened V by 5 bases and J by 5 bases, and 12 bases separated the two germline ends. From germline, CDR1 is SNHLY and CDR2 FYNNEI. The CDR3 loop is CASSSGVGETQYF. The DNA for the CDR3 is TGTGCCAGCAGTTCGGGTGTCGGGGAGACCCAGTACTTC.

The rearrangement joins TRBV11-2 to TRBJ2-3; TRBD2 matches 13 bases. The CDR3 is 19 amino acids. The germline gives CDR1 SGHAT, CDR2 FQNNGV. V lost 4 bases and J lost 0; bases outside the gene matches: 10. The CDR3 sequence: CASSSPTSGRPLSTDTQYF. The DNA for the CDR3 is TGTGCCAGCAGCTCACCGACTAGCGGGAGGCCTCTGAGCACAGATACGCAGTATTTT.

The V gene is TRBV11-3, the J gene TRBJ2-2; unclear D gene. In germline, CDR1 is SGHNT, CDR2 YENEEA. Trimming took 4 bases from V and 4 from J, leaving 7 bases between them. CDR3 size: 13 residues. CDR3: CASSSRTTGELFF. The CDR3 DNA reads TGTGCCAGCAGCTCCCGTACCACCGGGGAGCTGTTTTTT.

This clonotype was seen repeatedly, ten times or more. The V and J genes are TRBV4-1 and TRBJ1-1, with D tentatively TRBD1 (6 bases). Trimming stripped 0 bases from V and 5 bases from J, with 22 bases between. From germline, CDR1 is MGHRA and CDR2 YSYEKL. The CDR3 covers 18 residues. Here the CDR3 reads CASSQDRTGLSGWTEAFF. DNA for the CDR3: TGCGCCAGCAGCCAAGACAGAACAGGGTTAAGTGGTTGGACTGAAGCTTTCTTT.

Worth noting for this clonotype: Relative to the germline gene, one junction end is altered; a read error may explain this. This chain connects TRBV4-1 to TRBJ1-1; no clear D. The CDR3 length is 16 residues. Germline V lookup: CDR1 MGHRA, CDR2 YSYEKL. The CDR3 spells CASSPPPWNMNTEAFF. CDR3 in DNA: TGTGCCAGCAGCCCACCTCCTTGGAACATGAACACTGAAGCTTTCTTT.

This clonotype came up many times. This sequence joins TRBV28 and TRBJ2-2, with D hard to call. CDR1 is MDHEN, CDR2 SYDVKM, per germline. Trimming cost V 7 bases and J 3 bases, with 15 bases left between them. The CDR3 is 15 residues long. The CDR3 DNA is TGTGCCAGCACCCGGCCGAATCCTTACACCGGGGAGCTGTTTTTT. Its protein is CASTRPNPYTGELFF.

In its sample, this clonotype was seen many times. J is TRBJ2-5 and V is TRBV30; D unresolved. CDR3 length: 12 amino acids. The ends were cut back, 0 bases at V and 7 bases at J, with 9 bases in the middle. Germline V gene lookup returns CDR1 GTSNPN and CDR2 SVGIG (reference sequence). The CDR3 nucleotides are TGTGCCTGGAGTGTACCGCTCGGGACCCAGTACTTC. This translates into CAWSVPLGTQYF.

The chain couples TRBV4-1 to TRBJ2-7; unclear D gene. CDR1 is MGHRA and CDR2 is YSYEKL in the germline V gene. Trimming pared 6 bases from V and 0 bases from J, leaving 12 bases between. The CDR3 extends over 14 amino acids. The CDR3 here is CASRADVLSYEQYF. In nucleotides, the CDR3 is TGCGCCAGCAGGGCAGACGTTCTCTCCTACGAGCAGTACTTC.

This clonotype showed up many times. The rearrangement joins TRBV27 to TRBJ1-5, with D possibly TRBD1 on 6 matching bases. V was cut by 3 bases and J by 6 bases, with 12 bases left in between. Germline assignment: CDR1 MNHEY and CDR2 SMNVEV (reference sequence). The CDR3 extends over 14 amino acids. This CDR3 reads CASSLGARSQPQHF. Written as DNA, the CDR3 is TGTGCCAGCAGTTTGGGGGCGCGGAGTCAGCCCCAGCATTTT.

This clonotype was counted at least ten times. The chain employs TRBV29-1 and TRBJ2-3; D is perhaps TRBD2 (5 bases). The CDR3 runs 14 residues. V was trimmed by 2 bases and J by 2 bases, leaving 11 bases between them. Germline assignment: CDR1 SQVTM and CDR2 ANQGSEA. The CDR3 coding sequence is TGCAGCGTTGAAAAGAGGGTATACACAGATACGCAGTATTTT. Translation: CSVEKRVYTDTQYF.

The J gene is TRBJ1-3, the V gene TRBV18; D unresolved. This CDR3 is 16 amino acids long. Looked up from germline, CDR1 is KGHSH and CDR2 is LQKENI. V dropped 6 bases and J dropped 0 bases, with 15 bases sitting between them. DNA for the CDR3: TGTGCCAGCTCCGCCGGTACAGCGGACTCTGGAAACACCATATATTTT. This encodes CASSAGTADSGNTIYF.

This clonotype has a count of ten or more. V is TRBV10-3 and J is TRBJ2-5; the match to TRBD2 covers 13 bases. The CDR3 runs to 17 residues. Germline trimming cut 5 bases from V and 4 bases from J; bases unmatched to any gene: 10. The V gene's germline CDR1 is ENHRY and CDR2 SYGVKD. In DNA form, the CDR3 reads TGTGCCATCAGTCAAGGGGGACTAGCGGGAAGCGGAGAGACCCAGTACTTC. Protein: CAISQGGLAGSGETQYF.

A few counts support this clonotype. V gene TRBV7-2 combines with J gene TRBJ2-1; 8 nucleotides match TRBD2. The germline V gene has CDR1 SGHTA and CDR2 FQGNSA. This CDR3 is 16 amino acids long. V lost 1 base and J lost 4; bases outside the gene matches: 6. The CDR3: CASSLVGSGVYNEQFF. CDR3 nucleotide sequence: TGTGCCAGCAGCTTAGTAGGTAGCGGGGTTTACAATGAGCAGTTCTTC.

This clonotype showed up just once. The chain is built from TRBV15 and TRBJ1-2; the D gene is possibly TRBD1 (5 bases). Germline V gives CDR1 LNHNV, CDR2 YYDKDF (reference sequence). V dropped 0 bases and J dropped 4 bases, with 15 bases sitting between them. The CDR3 has 16 amino acids. In nucleotides, the CDR3 is TGTGCCACCAGCAGAGATGGGGCAGGGACCCTCTATGGCTACACCTTC. Encoded protein: CATSRDGAGTLYGYTF.

This chain joins TRBV7-2 and TRBJ2-5, with 8 positions matching TRBD1. Trimming cost V 2 bases and J 5 bases; bases outside gene matches: 7. The CDR3 spans 15 residues. CDR1 is SGHTA, CDR2 FQGNSA, per germline. The CDR3 sequence is CASSLISRQGETQYF. CDR3 DNA sequence: TGTGCCAGCAGCTTAATTTCTCGACAGGGGGAGACCCAGTACTTC.

This clonotype was recorded at least ten times. The V call is TRBV12-3 or TRBV12-4, the J call TRBJ1-1; perhaps TRBD1 as D (6 bases). Trimming removed 7 bases from V and 1 base from J, with 13 bases in between. The CDR3 loop spans 14 amino acids. CDR3 region: CASTSGTTNTEAFF. CDR3 sequence (DNA): TGTGCCAGCACCTCCGGGACAACGAACACTGAAGCTTTCTTT.

V and J are TRBV4-1 and TRBJ1-2, with 8 bases that match TRBD1. V lost 3 bases, J lost 1 base, and 4 bases stayed unmatched. Per the germline V gene, CDR1 is MGHRA and CDR2 is YSYEKL. The CDR3 contains 15 residues. The DNA for the CDR3 is TGCGCCAGCAGCCAGGGACAGGAGTTTAACTATGGCTACACCTTC. Translating it yields CASSQGQEFNYGYTF.

This clonotype occurred many times. This chain connects TRBV27 to TRBJ1-6, with D uncertain. Germline V gives CDR1 MNHEY, CDR2 SMNVEV (reference sequence). This CDR3 spans 15 amino acids. V was trimmed by 3 bases and J by 5 bases, leaving 11 bases between them. The CDR3 is CASSFLSPDNSPLHF. DNA for the CDR3: TGTGCCAGCAGTTTTCTGTCCCCGGATAATTCACCCCTCCACTTT.

The chain uses TRBV12-3 or TRBV12-4 and TRBJ2-5; 11 nucleotides align to TRBD2. This CDR3 contains 15 residues. V lost 6 bases, J lost 6 bases, and 9 bases stayed unmatched. The DNA of the CDR3 is TGTGCCAGCAGCCCCACTACTAGCGGGAGAAAGACCCAGTACTTC. Translated: CASSPTTSGRKTQYF.